Listed below are T cell receptor beta chains from one sample, sequenced in a study of blood T cell repertoires in COVID-19. Repertoires were generated with immunoSEQ multiplex PCR, while TCRdb's copy carries only in-frame clones and drops some. This table has some 140,000 clones, around 85% appearing once. What was sequenced was peripheral blood. These receptors all come from a woman aged 80 or over with acute or convalescent COVID-19. CDR3s include the opening cysteine and the closing phenylalanine or tryptophan. The D gene is left open where the match is weak. Some rows mark clone size as missing; the rest say once, few, many or name a class of expanded clone.

v_gene,len,d_gene,abundance,j_gene,CDR3aa,CDR3nt
TRBV3-1/TRBV3-2,15,TRBD2,-,TRBJ2-5,CASSPFGTREGTQYF,TGTGCCAGCAGCCCTTTCGGGACTAGGGAAGGGACCCAGTACTTC
TRBV6-1,18,TRBD1,-,TRBJ2-6,CASSGPRGRSSGANVLTF,TGTGCCAGCAGTGGCCCCAGGGGGCGTAGCTCTGGGGCCAACGTCCTGACTTTC
TRBV7-2,15,TRBD1,-,TRBJ1-2,CASSPDRWANYGYTF,TGTGCCAGCAGCCCGGACAGGTGGGCTAACTATGGCTACACCTTC
TRBV9,14,TRBD1,-,TRBJ2-3,CASSVKQGIDTQYF,TGTGCCAGCAGCGTTAAACAGGGGATAGATACGCAGTATTTT
TRBV5-6,13,-,-,TRBJ1-2,CASTHREINGYTF,TGTGCCAGCACCCACAGGGAGATTAATGGCTACACCTTC
TRBV12-3/TRBV12-4,12,-,-,TRBJ2-3,CASRGRTDTQYF,TGTGCCAGCAGGGGGCGCACAGATACGCAGTATTTT
TRBV19,13,-,-,TRBJ1-5,CATQGSSNQPQHF,TGTGCCACCCAGGGAAGCAGCAATCAGCCCCAGCATTTT
TRBV15,15,-,-,TRBJ2-5,CATSSRGDPERTQYF,TGTGCCACCAGCTCCAGGGGGGACCCCGAAAGGACCCAGTACTTC
TRBV7-6,15,-,-,TRBJ2-2,CASSRQAQNTGELFF,TGTGCCAGCAGTCGACAGGCGCAAAACACCGGGGAGCTGTTTTTT
TRBV7-3,14,-,-,TRBJ1-1,CASSLLQGNTEAFF,TGTGCCAGCAGCTTACTTCAGGGGAACACTGAAGCTTTCTTT
TRBV5-6,16,-,-,TRBJ1-3,CASSSLRTRSGNTIYF,TGTGCCAGCAGCTCCCTTAGGACAAGATCTGGAAACACCATATATTTT
TRBV6-4,15,-,-,TRBJ1-5,CASYTYRFSIQPQHF,TGTGCCAGCTACACCTACAGGTTCAGTATTCAGCCCCAGCATTTT
TRBV7-3,15,-,-,TRBJ2-2,CASSQTRGDTGELFF,TGTGCCAGCAGCCAGACCAGGGGGGACACCGGGGAGCTGTTTTTT
TRBV10-3,15,TRBD1,few,TRBJ1-6,CAISEGGDRGSPLHF,TGTGCCATCAGTGAGGGCGGGGACAGGGGTTCACCCCTCCACTTT
TRBV14,15,TRBD1,-,TRBJ1-1,CASSARGSWGTEAFF,TGTGCCAGCAGCGCCAGGGGGTCCTGGGGAACTGAAGCTTTCTTT
TRBV5-1,14,-,-,TRBJ1-1,CASSNRVANTEAFF,TGCGCCAGCAGCAACAGGGTTGCGAACACTGAAGCTTTCTTT
TRBV10-1,15,TRBD1,-,TRBJ2-7,CASSAGTGSSYEQYF,TGCGCCAGCAGTGCCGGGACAGGGTCCTCGTACGAGCAGTACTTC